The 32 T cell receptor beta chains below all came from one sample that was sequenced in a study of T cells in Graves' hyperthyroidism and ophthalmopathy. TCR beta CDR3 regions were amplified from RNA transcripts. First-round RT-PCR with HTBI primers amplified the TCR CDR3 region. One entry per CDR3 protein, called by TCRdb with MiXCR from the multiplex PCR reads. In the table there are roughly 200,000 distinct CDR3 sequences, approximately 20% of which are singletons. The sequencing sample was made of blood. The source is a man in his forties or fifties with Graves' hyperthyroidism.

This chain uses TRBV5-4 with TRBJ2-5, with 10 nucleotides matching TRBD2. This CDR3 spans 16 amino acids. V trimming: 3 bases; J trimming: 4 bases; junction bases outside the gene matches: 9. The germline CDR1 and CDR2 sequences are SGHNT and YYREEE (reference sequence). CDR3 protein: CASSSGAGGTGETQYF. In DNA, the CDR3 is TGTGCCAGCAGCTCGGGAGCGGGGGGGACGGGAGAGACCCAGTACTTC. The variable domain in full, completed from reference TRBV5-4 and TRBJ2-5, reads ETGVTQSPTHLIKTRGQQVTLRCSSQSGHNTVSWYQQALGQGPQFIFQYYREEENGRGNFPPRFSGLQFPNYSSELNVNALELDDSALYLCASSSGAGGTGETQYFGPGTRLLVL.

This clonotype showed up many times. V gene TRBV28 combines with J gene TRBJ2-7; D may be TRBD2 (5 bases). This CDR3 has 15 amino acids. V shed 3 bases and J shed 3 bases, with 15 bases lying between them. CDR1 and CDR2 from the germline V gene are MDHEN and SYDVKM. CDR3 in DNA: TGTGCCAGCAGTTTTGCCCTAGGACTGAACTACGAGCAGTACTTC. Its translation: CASSFALGLNYEQYF.

This clonotype occurred many times. This chain uses TRBV9 with TRBJ1-2, with 9 positions matching TRBD1. Trimming took 0 bases from V and 4 from J; bases not matched to a gene: 4. Germline V gene data show CDR1 as SGDLS and CDR2 as YYNGEE. This CDR3 spans 15 amino acids. This chain's CDR3 is CASSVGGQGFYGYTF. CDR3 in DNA: TGTGCCAGCAGCGTAGGAGGACAGGGGTTCTATGGCTACACCTTC.

The chain joins TRBV5-8 to TRBJ2-1, with TRBD2 identical over 14 bases. Germline V gene sequence: CDR1 SGHTS, CDR2 YDEGEE. CDR3 size: 16 residues. The V segment lost 4 bases and the J segment 8 bases; nucleotides outside the gene matches: 8. The CDR3 nucleotides read TGTGCCAGCAGCCTACTGACTAGCGGGGGGGCGCATGAGCAGTTCTTC. Encoded protein: CASSLLTSGGAHEQFF.

The sample holds many counts of this clonotype. J is TRBJ2-1 and V is TRBV6-2 or TRBV6-3; 7 bases align to TRBD1. CDR3 length: 14 residues. V was pared by 3 bases and J by 5 bases, with 4 bases of the junction left unmatched. Germline CDR1 is MNHEY and CDR2 is SVGEGT. The chain's CDR3 is CASSYRGQNNEQFF. The CDR3 nucleotides read TGTGCCAGCAGTTATCGGGGACAGAACAATGAGCAGTTCTTC.

This clonotype appeared many times. The V call is TRBV12-3 or TRBV12-4, the J call TRBJ1-5; 9 bases match TRBD1. The CDR3 loop spans 16 amino acids. With V trimmed by 6 bases and J by 1 base, 7 bases remained unmatched. The CDR3 nucleotides read TGTGCCAGCAGCCGGGGACAGGGCATCAGCAATCAGCCCCAGCATTTT. Translating it yields CASSRGQGISNQPQHF.

In this sample, this clonotype turned up many times. This rearrangement joins TRBV28 to TRBJ1-3; TRBD1 matches at 9 bases. V dropped 4 bases and J dropped 8; count of bases not matched to a gene: 6. Germline loops: CDR1 MDHEN, CDR2 SYDVKM. This CDR3 spans 14 amino acids. The DNA for the CDR3 is TGTGCCAGCAGTTCGGGGGGACAGGGCTACACCATATATTTT. Translating gives CASSSGGQGYTIYF.

The V call is TRBV20-1, the J call TRBJ1-4, with 8 bases identical to TRBD1. The trim removed 0 bases at V and 6 bases at J, leaving 6 bases unmatched. This CDR3 region has 15 residues. From germline, CDR1 is DFQATT and CDR2 SNEGSKA (reference sequence). The CDR3 is CSARDRTGPYEKLFF. DNA for the CDR3: TGCAGTGCTAGAGACCGGACAGGGCCTTATGAAAAACTGTTTTTT.

This clonotype showed up many times. The chain has TRBV7-8 and TRBJ2-5, with D possibly matching TRBD2 (6 bases). Per germline, CDR1 SGHVS and CDR2 FQNEAQ. The CDR3 is 16 amino acids. V was shortened by 7 bases and J by 0 bases, with 18 bases between the two germline ends. The CDR3 here is CASNRGPAGYQETQYF. The CDR3 nucleotides read TGTGCCAGCAACAGAGGGCCAGCGGGCTACCAAGAGACCCAGTACTTC.

This chain joins TRBV7-9 and TRBJ2-3, with D hard to call. This CDR3 has 14 residues. Germline assignment: CDR1 SEHNR and CDR2 FQNEAQ (reference sequence). The V end lost 6 bases, the J end lost 3 bases, and 13 bases lay between the germline ends. CDR3 in DNA: TGTGCCAGCAGGACCACGTACTCGACAGATACGCAGTATTTT. Residues: CASRTTYSTDTQYF.

This clonotype was seen at least ten times. The rearrangement joins TRBV6-2 or TRBV6-3 to TRBJ2-7, with D unclear. CDR3 length: 13 residues. The germline V and J ends were trimmed by 8 bases and 0 bases, with 11 bases remaining between them. Germline CDR1 is MNHEY and CDR2 is SVGEGT. CDR3 sequence: CASGVERSYEQYF. As DNA, the CDR3 is TGTGCCAGCGGAGTCGAACGCTCCTACGAGCAGTACTTC.

The chain recombines TRBV6-5 with TRBJ2-7, with TRBD1 matching 10 bases. V lost 2 bases and J lost 7; bases outside the gene matches: 8. Germline V gives CDR1 MNHEY, CDR2 SVGAGI. The CDR3 is 15 residues long. This CDR3 reads CASSYRDRGLGEQYF. The CDR3 coding sequence is TGTGCCAGCAGTTACCGGGACAGGGGTTTAGGAGAGCAGTACTTC.

The CDR3 DNA follows: TGTGCCAGCAGCGTAAATCGTCGGGGACAGGGTTATGGCTACACCTTC. Translating it yields CASSVNRRGQGYGYTF. J is TRBJ1-2 and V is TRBV9; 9 nucleotides agree with TRBD1. The germline CDR1 and CDR2 sequences are SGDLS and YYNGEE. This CDR3 has 16 residues. With V trimmed by 1 base and J by 5 bases, 9 bases remained unmatched.

The chain carries TRBV4-1 and TRBJ2-4; D is ambiguous. CDR1 and CDR2 (germline): MGHRA, YSYEKL. The length of the CDR3 is 18 residues. Trimming left V 2 bases short and J 0 bases short, with 17 bases between. The chain's CDR3 is CASSQIVTAGLAKNIQYF. The CDR3 DNA follows: TGCGCCAGCAGCCAAATCGTGACGGCAGGCCTAGCCAAAAACATTCAGTACTTC.

This clonotype has ten or more counts. The chain joins TRBV3-1 to TRBJ2-7, with D possibly TRBD2 on 7 matching bases. Trimming cost V 7 bases and J 7 bases, with 20 bases left between them. CDR3 length equals 14 residues. From germline, CDR1 is LGHDT and CDR2 YNNKEL (reference sequence). The CDR3 loop reads CASTRGAGPQEQYF. For the CDR3, the DNA is TGTGCCAGCACCCGGGGGGCGGGGCCCCAAGAGCAGTACTTC.

The table lists this clonotype with a count of one. This chain uses TRBV5-6 with TRBJ1-6; weak D call: TRBD1 (5 bases). Trimming stripped 3 bases from V and 9 bases from J, with 22 bases between. The germline gives CDR1 SGHDT, CDR2 YYEEEE. CDR3 size: 17 residues. In DNA form, the CDR3 reads TGTGCCAGCAGCTGGGGACCTCAAAGACCAGGGCGTTCACCCCTCCACTTT. Amino acids: CASSWGPQRPGRSPLHF.

The chain recombines TRBV4-2 with TRBJ2-7; TRBD2 aligns across 7 bases. Per the germline V gene, CDR1 is LGHNA and CDR2 is YNFKEQ. The CDR3 is made up of 15 amino acids. V shed 0 bases and J 5 bases; nucleotides not matched to a gene: 7. The DNA for the CDR3 is TGTGCCAGCAGCCAAGATTGGGGGGGAAGGAACGAGCAGTACTTC. This translates into CASSQDWGGRNEQYF.

This clonotype was counted ten times or more. This sequence joins TRBV6-1 and TRBJ2-2, with D perhaps assigned TRBD1 or TRBD2 (5 bases each). CDR1 and CDR2 from the germline V gene are MNHNS and SASEGT. Trimming removed 4 bases from V and 4 bases from J, with 10 bases in between. CDR3 size: 14 residues. In nucleotides, the CDR3 is TGTGCCAGCAGTGTTGGGGGTACCACCGGGGAGCTGTTTTTT. Protein: CASSVGGTTGELFF.

To note about this clonotype: Just one base apart from a much larger clone, this may be a read error. The V call is TRBV6-2 or TRBV6-3, the J call TRBJ2-7, with D possibly being TRBD1 or TRBD2 (6 bases each). V lost 2 bases and J 2 bases, leaving 16 bases between the germline ends. The CDR3 length is 16 residues. Germline V gene sequence: CDR1 MNHEY, CDR2 SVGEGT. CDR3 sequence: CASSYGLTGATYEQYF. In DNA, the CDR3 is TGTGCCAGCAGTTACGGACTAACGGGGGCCACCTACGAGCAGTACTTC.

As DNA, the CDR3 is TGTGCCAGCAGCCAAGTTAGGGCCACCGGGGAGCTGTTTTTT. Protein product: CASSQVRATGELFF. This rearrangement joins TRBV3-1 to TRBJ2-2; no clear D. The CDR3 loop spans 14 amino acids. Germline CDR1 is LGHDT and CDR2 is YNNKEL (reference sequence). V dropped 1 base and J dropped 4 bases, with 7 bases sitting between them.

This clonotype has a count of ten or more. The chain employs TRBV4-3 and TRBJ2-5, with 10 bases aligning to TRBD2. The CDR3 loop spans 17 amino acids. Germline lookup yields CDR1 LGHNA and CDR2 YSLEER. After removal of 3 bases from V and 5 bases from J, the junction contained 12 bases not matched to a gene. DNA of the CDR3: TGCGCCAGCAGCCATGGGCCGGCTAGCGGGGGTTTGGAGACCCAGTACTTC. Its protein is CASSHGPASGGLETQYF.

The chain is built from TRBV19 and TRBJ1-2; perhaps TRBD1 as D (6 bases). The CDR3 runs 16 residues. V was shortened by 10 bases and J by 5 bases, with 26 bases between the two germline ends. CDR1 and CDR2 from the germline V gene are LNHDA and SQIVND (reference sequence). The CDR3 region has the DNA TGTGCCACCGCTCAACAGGTGGGGGGGGCGCTTTATGGCTACACCTTC. It is translated as CATAQQVGGALYGYTF. Using reference TRBV19 and TRBJ1-2 for the parts outside the CDR3, the full variable domain is DGGITQSPKYLFRKEGQNVTLSCEQNLNHDAMYWYRQDPGQGLRLIYYSQIVNDFQKGDIAEGYSVSREKKESFPLTVTSAQKNPTAFYLCATAQQVGGALYGYTFGSGTRLTVV.

This clonotype was detected only a few times. The chain recombines TRBV6-2 or TRBV6-3 with TRBJ2-1; no clear D. Germline CDR1 and CDR2: MNHEY and SVGEGT. V lost 0 bases and J 4 bases, leaving 16 bases between the germline ends. This CDR3 comprises 17 residues. The CDR3: CASSYSPPLGIYNEQFF. The DNA for the CDR3 is TGTGCCAGCAGTTACTCGCCCCCCTTGGGTATATACAATGAGCAGTTCTTC.

Of note for this clonotype: Given a much more abundant clone one base away, this may be a read error. This CDR3 is missing its conserved last phenylalanine or tryptophan, likely due to a read error. The V and J genes are TRBV28 and TRBJ2-3, with D unclear. Trimming took off 5 bases at V and 2 bases at J, with 8 bases between the two ends. Germline V CDR1 and CDR2: MDHEN, SYDVKM. The CDR3 covers 13 residues. The CDR3 here is CASSPRPTDTQYL. CDR3 nucleotide sequence: TGTGCCAGCAGTCCCCGGCCCACAGATACGCAGTATCTT.

The chain employs TRBV9 and TRBJ1-6; D perhaps matches TRBD1 (6 bases). The CDR3 contains 16 residues. CDR1 and CDR2 (germline): SGDLS, YYNGEE. The V gene lost 4 bases and the J gene lost 6 bases, with 17 bases spanning the gap. CDR3 amino acids: CASSPQVGGANSPLHF. CDR3 sequence (DNA): TGTGCCAGCAGCCCCCAGGTGGGGGGGGCTAATTCACCCCTCCACTTT.

This clonotype was recorded a few times. The genes are TRBV25-1 and TRBJ2-7; D ambiguous. The CDR3 loop spans 15 amino acids. Trimming removed 6 bases at V and 3 bases at J, with 18 bases between. CDR1 is MGHDK, CDR2 SYGVNS, per germline. CDR3 DNA sequence: TGTGCCAGCAGAACCGGACGGTCTGATGGCTACGAGCAGTACTTC. Translated, it gives CASRTGRSDGYEQYF.

The V call is TRBV7-2, the J call TRBJ2-2, with D maybe TRBD2 (7 bases). This CDR3 spans 15 amino acids. CDR1 is SGHTA and CDR2 is FQGNSA in the germline V gene. V was pared by 1 base and J by 7 bases, with 13 bases between. The CDR3 region has the DNA TGTGCCAGCAGCTTAGGGGGGGGGCTGTACGGGGAGCTGTTTTTT. It specifies CASSLGGGLYGELFF.

A note on this clonotype: One end of the junction fails to match germline, which may point to a read error. The rearrangement links TRBV9 to TRBJ1-5; D may be TRBD1 (6 bases). The CDR3 sequence is 13 residues long. Germline CDR1 reads SGDLS; CDR2 reads YYNGEE. The CDR3 region is CASSALSGDPQNF. The CDR3 nucleotides read TGTGCCAGCAGCGCCCTCTCAGGGGATCCCCAGAATTTT.

The V gene is TRBV5-6, the J gene TRBJ2-7; possible D gene TRBD1, 6 bases. Germline-derived CDR1 and CDR2 are SGHDT and YYEEEE. The germline V and J ends were trimmed by 3 bases and 2 bases, with 12 bases remaining between them. The CDR3 sequence is 14 residues long. In DNA, the CDR3 is TGTGCCAGCAGCTACCAGGGGATCGCCTACGAGCAGTACTTC. Protein sequence: CASSYQGIAYEQYF.

The V and J genes are TRBV27 and TRBJ1-6; maybe TRBD1 (5 bases). The germline CDR1 and CDR2 sequences are MNHEY and SMNVEV (reference sequence). CDR3 length: 12 residues. Trimming left V 2 bases short and J 12 bases short, with 8 bases between. DNA for the CDR3: TGTGCCAGCAGTTTAGGGGCTGGACCCCTCCACTTT. Its protein product is CASSLGAGPLHF.

Ten or more counts support this clonotype. The chain recombines TRBV2 with TRBJ1-4; D is ambiguous. V lost 4 bases and J 3 bases, leaving 12 bases between the germline ends. This CDR3 comprises 15 residues. Germline V gene lookup returns CDR1 SNHLY and CDR2 FYNNEI. The CDR3 nucleotides are TGTGCCAGCAGTGTATCAGCCACAGCTAATGAAAAACTGTTTTTT. Amino acid sequence: CASSVSATANEKLFF.

The chain couples TRBV19 to TRBJ1-2; tentatively, D is TRBD1 (5 bases). Germline V gives CDR1 LNHDA, CDR2 SQIVND (reference sequence). Trimming took off 6 bases at V and 3 bases at J, with 14 bases between the two ends. The CDR3 length is 14 residues. The CDR3 DNA sequence: TGTGCCAGTAGCGTCCAGGGCTTCCACTATGGCTACACCTTC. It codes for CASSVQGFHYGYTF.